The clone carrying this T cell receptor (beta chain) was observed a few times. Antigen unknown. TCRdb called the PCR reads again in MiXCR, with one record for every CDR3 protein. The table has approximately 550,000 distinct CDR3 sequences, about 21% seen once. The data stem from a study of molecular identifiers for immune sequencing clone quantification. Whole-study results and caveats: Underestimation of highly expanded clone sizes could arise where identical TCR molecules share a barcode.

The receptor's source is a human donor in good health. Some libraries in this study had Jurkat cell RNA spiked in. The sequenced sample consisted of naive CD8+ T cells from blood, with Jurkat cell RNA spiked in. As to subset: FACS-sorted CD8+CD4-CCR7+CD45RA+ naive T cells.

The CDR3 spells CASSLQANHEKLFF. The DNA for the CDR3 is TGTGCCAGCAGCTTACAGGCCAACCATGAAAAACTGTTTTTT. The rearrangement links TRBV11-2 to TRBJ1-4; D unresolved. Trimming removed 2 bases at V and 6 bases at J, with 10 bases between. There are 14 residues in the CDR3. Germline values: CDR1 SGHAT, CDR2 FQNNGV.